The clone carrying this TCR beta chain occurred a few times. CDR1 is SGHRS and CDR2 is YFSETQ in the germline V gene. The CDR3 has 12 residues. Trimming stripped 1 base from V and 1 base from J, with 2 bases between. The data originate from a study of blood T cell repertoires in COVID-19. Measured with immunoSEQ multiplex PCR; TCRdb has only the in-frame clones, and not every one. The sample lists a few hundred thousand clones, around 83% seen once, with 6.5% to 9% in the top ten. Sample: peripheral blood. This chain joins TRBV5-1 and TRBJ1-2; D not certain. This TCR was sampled from a woman between 50 and 59 years old with acute or convalescent COVID-19. The CDR3 sequence: CASSLRNYGYTF. DNA of the CDR3: TGCGCCAGCAGCTTGCGTAACTATGGCTACACCTTC.